These 30 T cell receptor beta chains share one sample of origin, sequenced in a study of shared clonotypes between healthy human individuals. Assay used: immunoSEQ multiplex PCR; TCRdb lists only in-frame clones, some missing. The sample lists about 470,000 clones; 75% to 85% were seen once. The sample taken for sequencing was PBMCs. Receptors originate from a woman in her 40s in good health. Some clones in this sample may be carry-over from other donors' samples.

In this sample, this clone turned up a few times. V gene TRBV7-9 combines with J gene TRBJ2-7; TRBD2 matches 9 bases. Germline CDR1 SEHNR, CDR2 FQNEAQ (reference sequence). Germline trimming cut 5 bases from V and 3 bases from J; bases unmatched to any gene: 5. The CDR3 covers 14 residues. The CDR3 sequence: CASSQGLANYEQYF. The DNA of the CDR3 is TGTGCCAGCAGCCAAGGACTAGCGAACTACGAGCAGTACTTC.

This clone was detected only a few times. This rearrangement joins TRBV7-3 to TRBJ2-1; possibly TRBD2 for D (6 bases). Trimming took 1 base from V and 1 from J, leaving 8 bases between them. The CDR3 loop spans 15 amino acids. Germline V gene sequence: CDR1 SGHTA, CDR2 FQGTGA. The CDR3 spells CASSLSLASYNEQFF. The CDR3 DNA sequence: TGTGCCAGCAGCTTAAGTCTAGCGTCCTACAATGAGCAGTTCTTC. Based on the CDR3 plus reference TRBV7-3 and TRBJ2-1, the full variable domain is GAGVSQTPSNKVTEKGKYVELRCDPISGHTALYWYRQSLGQGPEFLIYFQGTGAADDSGLPNDRFFAVRPEGSVSTLKIQRTERGDSAVYLCASSLSLASYNEQFFGPGTRLTVL.

The gene calls are TRBV11-2 and TRBJ1-2; 8 bases agree with TRBD1. Unmatched junction bases numbered 9, after V lost 5 bases and J lost 7 bases. CDR1 and CDR2 (germline): SGHAT, FQNNGV. CDR3 length: 14 residues. CDR3 protein: CASSPQQDRVGYTF. As DNA, the CDR3 is TGTGCCAGCAGCCCCCAACAGGACAGGGTTGGCTACACCTTC. Variable domain in full (rest from reference TRBV11-2 and TRBJ1-2): EAGVAQSPRYKIIEKRQSVAFWCNPISGHATLYWYQQILGQGPKLLIQFQNNGVVDDSQLPKDRFSAERLKGVDSTLKIQPAKLEDSAVYLCASSPQQDRVGYTFGSGTRLTVV.

V gene TRBV25-1 combines with J gene TRBJ1-1; a weak D match, TRBD1 (5 bases). The germline V and J ends were trimmed by 5 bases and 1 base, with 8 bases remaining between them. CDR1 is MGHDK, CDR2 SYGVNS, per germline. The CDR3 contains 13 residues. Here the CDR3 DNA reads TGTGCCAGCAGTAGGGACGAGAACACTGAAGCTTTCTTT. Translating it yields CASSRDENTEAFF. Based on the CDR3 plus reference TRBV25-1 and TRBJ1-1, the full variable domain is EADIYQTPRYLVIGTGKKITLECSQTMGHDKMYWYQQDPGMELHLIHYSYGVNSTEKGDLSSESTVSRIRTEHFPLTLESARPSHTSQYLCASSRDENTEAFFGQGTRLTVV.

The genes are TRBV28 and TRBJ2-2; the D is unclear. The CDR3 spans 15 residues. Germline CDR1 is MDHEN and CDR2 is SYDVKM. Trimming removed 3 bases from V and 1 base from J, with 9 bases in between. CDR3 region: CASSFGSRNTGELFF. Here the CDR3 DNA reads TGTGCCAGCAGTTTCGGTAGCCGGAACACCGGGGAGCTGTTTTTT.

This chain connects TRBV10-1 to TRBJ2-7; D is unclear. Germline V gene data show CDR1 as WNHNN and CDR2 as SYGVQD (reference sequence). The V and J ends lost 0 bases and 0 bases respectively, with 6 bases between them. This CDR3 region has 14 residues. CDR3 nucleotides: TGCGCCAGCAGTGAGTCCAGTCGCTCCTACGAGCAGTACTTC. It codes for CASSESSRSYEQYF.

The rearrangement links TRBV23-1 to TRBJ2-2; no definite D call. TRBV23-1 is an ORF, and what it does is uncertain. This CDR3 spans 13 amino acids. The ends were cut back, 3 bases at V and 2 bases at J, with 4 bases in the middle. Here the CDR3 reads CASSQGNTGELFF. The CDR3 nucleotides are TGCGCCAGCAGTCAGGGTAACACCGGGGAGCTGTTTTTT.

The chain couples TRBV6-5 to TRBJ2-7; TRBD1 matches at 12 bases. The CDR3 loop spans 15 amino acids. Trimming removed 2 bases from V and 2 bases from J; junction bases left unmatched: 1. Per germline, CDR1 MNHEY and CDR2 SVGAGI. CDR3 protein: CASSYGTGGTYEQYF. In DNA form, the CDR3 reads TGTGCCAGCAGTTACGGGACAGGGGGCACCTACGAGCAGTACTTC.

This chain uses TRBV9 with TRBJ2-7, with D unclear. Trimming pared 10 bases from V and 0 bases from J, leaving 17 bases between. Germline V lookup: CDR1 SGDLS, CDR2 YYNGEE. This CDR3 comprises 14 residues. CDR3 coding DNA: TGTGCCTCCGCCCAGGATCCGAGCTCCTACGAGCAGTACTTC. Amino acid sequence: CASAQDPSSYEQYF.

The J gene is TRBJ2-5, the V gene TRBV5-4, with D perhaps assigned TRBD1 or TRBD2 (6 bases each). The V end lost 4 bases, the J end lost 3 bases, and 13 bases lay between the germline ends. The length of the CDR3 is 14 residues. The germline V gene has CDR1 SGHNT and CDR2 YYREEE (reference sequence). The CDR3 loop is CASSPSGAEETQYF. The CDR3 DNA reads TGTGCCAGCAGCCCTTCGGGGGCTGAAGAGACCCAGTACTTC.

The V and J genes are TRBV5-1 and TRBJ2-1; tentatively, D is TRBD1 (5 bases). The germline V gene has CDR1 SGHRS and CDR2 YFSETQ. The CDR3 has 13 amino acids. V lost 0 bases, J lost 11 bases, and 12 bases lay in between. The CDR3 protein is CASSLDPGLQQFF. The CDR3 DNA is TGCGCCAGCAGCTTGGATCCAGGGTTACAGCAGTTCTTC.

This chain connects TRBV28 to TRBJ1-3, with unresolved D. Germline values: CDR1 MDHEN, CDR2 SYDVKM. V was clipped by 6 bases and J by 0 bases, with 12 bases between them. The CDR3 covers 15 residues. CDR3 loop: CASSRDTGSGNTIYF. The CDR3 DNA is TGTGCCAGCAGCCGCGACACCGGCTCTGGAAACACCATATATTTT.

The V and J genes are TRBV4-3 and TRBJ2-3; D gene uncertain. CDR3 length: 14 amino acids. V was shortened by 5 bases and J by 1 base, with 10 bases between the two germline ends. Germline assignment: CDR1 LGHNA and CDR2 YSLEER. DNA for the CDR3: TGCGCCAGCAGCATAGAACACCGCACAGATACGCAGTATTTT. This translates into CASSIEHRTDTQYF.

J is TRBJ1-5 and V is TRBV30; TRBD1 agrees at 8 bases. Germline loops: CDR1 GTSNPN, CDR2 SVGIG (reference sequence). The CDR3 covers 13 residues. J gave up 9 bases and V 2 bases, and 6 bases lay outside the gene matches. CDR3 in DNA: TGTGCCTGGAGTAAAAGAACAGGGGGGCCCCAGCATTTT. It specifies CAWSKRTGGPQHF.

The V and J genes are TRBV9 and TRBJ2-1, with TRBD1 matching 8 bases. CDR3 size: 13 residues. Looked up from germline, CDR1 is SGDLS and CDR2 is YYNGEE. V dropped 2 bases and J dropped 5; count of bases not matched to a gene: 0. The CDR3 reads CASSVGQDNEQFF. The DNA of the CDR3 is TGTGCCAGCAGCGTGGGACAGGACAATGAGCAGTTCTTC. Together with reference TRBV9 and TRBJ2-1, the CDR3 gives the full variable domain: DSGVTQTPKHLITATGQRVTLRCSPRSGDLSVYWYQQSLDQGLQFLIQYYNGEERAKGNILERFSAQQFPDLHSELNLSSLELGDSALYFCASSVGQDNEQFFGPGTRLTVL.

In its sample, this clone was seen a few times. This chain uses TRBV28 with TRBJ1-5; 8 bases align to TRBD1. Trimming took 4 bases from V and 1 from J; bases not matched to a gene: 9. There are 17 residues in the CDR3. Germline loops: CDR1 MDHEN, CDR2 SYDVKM. CDR3 nucleotide sequence: TGTGCCAGCAGTTCCACCACAGGGGGGAGGAGCAATCAGCCCCAGCATTTT. Its translation is CASSSTTGGRSNQPQHF.

The rearrangement links TRBV19 to TRBJ2-1; D is unclear. Germline CDR1 LNHDA, CDR2 SQIVND (reference sequence). There are 13 residues in the CDR3. Trimming took off 3 bases at V and 8 bases at J, with 11 bases between the two ends. The chain's CDR3 is CASSIIAPDEQFF. DNA of the CDR3: TGTGCCAGTAGTATTATAGCCCCCGATGAGCAGTTCTTC.

This clone was observed at least ten times. The same CDR3 arises from other DNA sequences in this sample as well. The chain joins TRBV2 to TRBJ1-5; perhaps TRBD1 as D (5 bases). The CDR3 runs to 15 residues. Looked up from germline, CDR1 is SNHLY and CDR2 is FYNNEI. Trimming removed 6 bases at V and 5 bases at J, with 17 bases between. CDR3 DNA sequence: TGTGCCAGCAGCTTCGGGGGACGCCCTGATCAGCCCCAGCATTTT. Residues: CASSFGGRPDQPQHF.

The J gene is TRBJ2-5, the V gene TRBV29-1; no clear D. The J call may be faulty, since TRBJ2-7 better matches the DNA end. The CDR3 has 14 residues. CDR1 and CDR2 (germline): SQVTM, ANQGSEA. CDR3 in DNA: TGCAGCGTCAAACGTCGGGCGGACTCCTACGAGCAGTACTTC. Translation gives CSVKRRADSYEQYF.

The chain recombines TRBV2 with TRBJ2-1; 11 bases map to TRBD2. Unmatched junction bases numbered 7, after V lost 4 bases and J lost 5 bases. CDR1 is SNHLY, CDR2 FYNNEI, per germline. This CDR3 has 16 amino acids. The CDR3 nucleotides read TGTGCCAGCAGTGCCGTCGGGACTAGCGGAGACAATGAGCAGTTCTTC. Amino acids: CASSAVGTSGDNEQFF.

CDR3 coding DNA: TGCGCCAGCAGCTTAACAGGGGATCAGCCCCAGCATTTT. Translation: CASSLTGDQPQHF. The chain combines TRBV5-1 with TRBJ1-5, with TRBD1 matching over 7 bases. V lost 2 bases to trimming and J lost 5 bases; unmatched junction nucleotides: 1. The V gene's germline CDR1 is SGHRS and CDR2 YFSETQ. CDR3 size: 13 residues.

For the CDR3, the DNA is TGTGCCAGCTGCAGGGGACAGGGGCATCAGCCCCAGCATTTT. Amino acid sequence: CASCRGQGHQPQHF. This chain connects TRBV2 to TRBJ1-5; the match to TRBD1 covers 10 bases. CDR1 and CDR2 from the germline V gene are SNHLY and FYNNEI. This CDR3 is 14 amino acids long. V lost 8 bases and J lost 5; bases outside the gene matches: 6.

The table lists this clone with a few counts. The rearrangement links TRBV7-9 to TRBJ1-2; 7 nucleotides match TRBD1. V trimming: 5 bases; J trimming: 2 bases; junction bases outside the gene matches: 11. Germline V lookup: CDR1 SEHNR, CDR2 FQNEAQ (reference sequence). CDR3 length equals 16 residues. CDR3 nucleotides: TGTGCCAGCAGCCGCGGGGGCGGACAGGCAAACTATGGCTACACCTTC. The encoded protein is CASSRGGGQANYGYTF.

The chain has TRBV7-8 and TRBJ1-1; D gene uncertain. CDR3 length: 12 residues. Germline CDR1 reads SGHVS; CDR2 reads FQNEAQ. V gave up 1 base and J gave up 5 bases, with 5 bases separating them. The CDR3 nucleotides are TGTGCCAGCAGCTTAGGGAGGACTGAAGCTTTCTTT. It specifies CASSLGRTEAFF.

The rearrangement joins TRBV19 to TRBJ2-3; D may match TRBD1 or TRBD2 (5 bases each). This CDR3 has 13 amino acids. V was pared by 8 bases and J by 6 bases, with 15 bases between. Germline V gene sequence: CDR1 LNHDA, CDR2 SQIVND (reference sequence). The CDR3 loop is CASGDRQLDTQYF. CDR3 DNA: TGTGCCAGTGGGGACCGACAATTGGATACGCAGTATTTT.

The chain has TRBV29-1 and TRBJ2-1; possibly TRBD2 for D (5 bases). The germline V gene has CDR1 SQVTM and CDR2 ANQGSEA. Trimming pared 5 bases from V and 3 bases from J, leaving 17 bases between. The CDR3 is 15 amino acids. The CDR3 region is CSVTSGGGYYNEQFF. The CDR3 DNA sequence: TGCAGCGTTACAAGTGGAGGCGGCTACTACAATGAGCAGTTCTTC.

This rearrangement joins TRBV5-1 to TRBJ2-7, with 7 bases lining up with TRBD2. The CDR3 spans 14 residues. Germline V gene sequence: CDR1 SGHRS, CDR2 YFSETQ. J lost 0 bases, V lost 4 bases, and 4 bases had no gene match. CDR3 nucleotide sequence: TGCGCCAGCAGCCTCAGCGGGAACTCCTACGAGCAGTACTTC. The encoded protein is CASSLSGNSYEQYF.

The V and J genes are TRBV30 and TRBJ1-2; 9 bases agree with TRBD1. Germline CDR1 is GTSNPN and CDR2 is SVGIG (reference sequence). The CDR3 spans 12 residues. With V trimmed by 5 bases and J by 8 bases, 6 bases remained unmatched. The CDR3 region is CAWEQGAWGYTF. In DNA, the CDR3 is TGTGCCTGGGAACAGGGGGCTTGGGGCTACACCTTC.

The chain uses TRBV5-6 and TRBJ2-2, with TRBD1 identical over 9 bases. V lost 4 bases and J lost 6; bases outside the gene matches: 7. This CDR3 is 15 amino acids long. Germline loops: CDR1 SGHDT, CDR2 YYEEEE. The CDR3 sequence is CASSRDRVVPGELFF. CDR3 sequence (DNA): TGTGCCAGCAGCAGGGACAGGGTAGTCCCCGGGGAGCTGTTTTTT.

Concerning this clone itself: This is likely an artifact of a read error, given a far larger clone one base away. Other DNA sequences of this sample code for an identical CDR3. The chain's CDR3 is CATSRPEEGNYGYTF. The DNA for the CDR3 is TGTGCCACCAGCAGACCCGAGGAGGGGAACTATGGCTACACCTTC. The rearrangement links TRBV15 to TRBJ1-2; D is perhaps TRBD1 (5 bases). Trimming shortened V by 2 bases and J by 2 bases, and 12 bases separated the two germline ends. From germline, CDR1 is LNHNV and CDR2 YYDKDF (reference sequence). The CDR3 consists of 15 residues.